This T cell receptor (beta chain) appears in the sequencing data of a study of blood T cell repertoires in COVID-19. V shed 10 bases and J shed 6 bases, with 16 bases lying between them. This CDR3 has 13 amino acids. Per the germline V gene, CDR1 is MNHNY and CDR2 is SVGAGI (reference sequence). A few counts support this clone. Clones were read by immunoSEQ multiplex PCR, and TCRdb kept only the in-frame ones, dropping some. This sample has fewer than 200,000 clones, with around three quarters found just once. This chain joins TRBV6-6 and TRBJ1-5; the D gene is possibly TRBD1 (6 bases). This TCR was recovered from a man aged 55 to 70 with acute or convalescent COVID-19. Sequencing used peripheral blood. The CDR3 spells CATRGEGPQPQHF. The CDR3 coding sequence is TGTGCCACCAGGGGAGAAGGGCCTCAGCCCCAGCATTTT.